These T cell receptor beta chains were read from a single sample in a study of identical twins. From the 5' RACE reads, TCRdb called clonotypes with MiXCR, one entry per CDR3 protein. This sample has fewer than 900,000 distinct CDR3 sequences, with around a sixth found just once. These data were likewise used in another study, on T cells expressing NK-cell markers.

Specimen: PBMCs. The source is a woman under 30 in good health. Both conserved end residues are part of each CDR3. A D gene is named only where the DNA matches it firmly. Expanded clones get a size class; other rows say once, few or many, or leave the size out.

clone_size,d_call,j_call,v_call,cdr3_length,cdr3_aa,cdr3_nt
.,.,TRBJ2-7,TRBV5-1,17,CASSLGAVGDLVYEQYF,TGCGCCAGCAGCTTGGGGGCGGTGGGGGACTTGGTCTACGAGCAGTACTTC
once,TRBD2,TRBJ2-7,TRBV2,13,CASRRREIYEQYF,TGTGCCAGCAGGAGGCGGGAGATCTACGAGCAGTACTTC
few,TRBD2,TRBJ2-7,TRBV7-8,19,CASSVKGSPTSGYYYEQYF,TGTGCCAGCAGCGTTAAGGGCTCCCCGACTAGCGGGTATTACTACGAGCAGTACTTC
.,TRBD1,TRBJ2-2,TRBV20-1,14,CSATRDRVAGELFF,TGCAGTGCCACCCGGGACAGGGTCGCCGGGGAGCTGTTTTTT
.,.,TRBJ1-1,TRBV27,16,CASSAAPRPDNTEAFF,TGTGCCAGCAGTGCAGCTCCTCGGCCAGACAACACTGAAGCTTTCTTT
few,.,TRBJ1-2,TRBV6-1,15,CASSMQGWAPYGYTF,TGTGCCAGCAGTATGCAGGGTTGGGCTCCCTATGGCTACACCTTC
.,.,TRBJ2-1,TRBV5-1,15,CASSLTQGRGNEQFF,TGCGCCAGCAGCTTAACACAGGGGAGGGGAAATGAGCAGTTCTTC
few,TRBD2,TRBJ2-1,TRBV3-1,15,CASSHRLAGHNEQFF,TGTGCCAGCAGCCACCGACTAGCGGGGCACAATGAGCAGTTCTTC
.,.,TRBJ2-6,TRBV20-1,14,CSATQGSGANVLTF,TGCAGTGCCACCCAGGGGTCTGGGGCCAACGTCCTGACTTTC
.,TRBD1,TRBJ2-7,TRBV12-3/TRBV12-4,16,CASSSYRGRGSYEQYF,TGTGCCAGCAGTTCATACAGGGGGCGCGGGTCCTACGAGCAGTACTTC
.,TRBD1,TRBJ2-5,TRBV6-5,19,CASSYSSPGQGGDKETQYF,TGTGCCAGCAGTTACTCGAGCCCAGGACAGGGGGGGGACAAAGAGACCCAGTACTTC
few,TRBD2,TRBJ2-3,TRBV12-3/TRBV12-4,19,CASSFLLLAGEQGADTQYF,TGTGCCAGCAGTTTCCTTCTTCTAGCGGGAGAGCAGGGGGCAGATACGCAGTATTTT